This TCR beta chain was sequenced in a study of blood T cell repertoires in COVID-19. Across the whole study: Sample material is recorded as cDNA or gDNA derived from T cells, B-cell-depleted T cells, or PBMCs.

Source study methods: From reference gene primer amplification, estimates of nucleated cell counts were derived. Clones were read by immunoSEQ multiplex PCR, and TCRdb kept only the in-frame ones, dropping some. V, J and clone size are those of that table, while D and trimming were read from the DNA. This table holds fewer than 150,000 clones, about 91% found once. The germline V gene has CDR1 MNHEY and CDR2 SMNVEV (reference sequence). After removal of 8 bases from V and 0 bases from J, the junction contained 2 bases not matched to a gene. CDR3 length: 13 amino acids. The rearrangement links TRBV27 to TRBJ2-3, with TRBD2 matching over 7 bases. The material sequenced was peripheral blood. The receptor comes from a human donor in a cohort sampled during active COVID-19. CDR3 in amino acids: CASGLVSTDTQYF. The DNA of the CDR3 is TGTGCCAGCGGACTAGTTAGCACAGATACGCAGTATTTT.